This T cell receptor beta chain was recorded in a study of shared clonotypes between healthy human individuals. Study-level findings and limits: Only blood underwent sampling, and tissue repertoires likely differ.

It was across several immunoSEQ plates that each subset's genomic DNA was evenly split. The method was immunoSEQ multiplex PCR; TCRdb's version includes in-frame clones alone and lacks a portion of them. The sample yields 600,000 to 700,000 clones, approximately 73% seen once. Participating donors were healthy, HIV-negative adults free of recent acute infections or vaccinations. To note about this clone: Its antigen is unknown.

This CDR3 is built from 16 residues. The germline V and J ends were trimmed by 6 bases and 2 bases, with 18 bases remaining between them. CDR1 and CDR2 (germline): PRHDT, FYEKMQ (reference sequence). The receptor was isolated from a woman aged 25 to 39 in good health. Input material: memory CD4+ T cells sorted from blood. The subset here: CD45RA-negative fraction. The chain carries TRBV13 and TRBJ2-3; no firm D call. The CDR3 reads CASSEALMGSTDTQYF. The CDR3 DNA reads as TGTGCCAGCAGTGAAGCTTTGATGGGGTCCACAGATACGCAGTATTTT.